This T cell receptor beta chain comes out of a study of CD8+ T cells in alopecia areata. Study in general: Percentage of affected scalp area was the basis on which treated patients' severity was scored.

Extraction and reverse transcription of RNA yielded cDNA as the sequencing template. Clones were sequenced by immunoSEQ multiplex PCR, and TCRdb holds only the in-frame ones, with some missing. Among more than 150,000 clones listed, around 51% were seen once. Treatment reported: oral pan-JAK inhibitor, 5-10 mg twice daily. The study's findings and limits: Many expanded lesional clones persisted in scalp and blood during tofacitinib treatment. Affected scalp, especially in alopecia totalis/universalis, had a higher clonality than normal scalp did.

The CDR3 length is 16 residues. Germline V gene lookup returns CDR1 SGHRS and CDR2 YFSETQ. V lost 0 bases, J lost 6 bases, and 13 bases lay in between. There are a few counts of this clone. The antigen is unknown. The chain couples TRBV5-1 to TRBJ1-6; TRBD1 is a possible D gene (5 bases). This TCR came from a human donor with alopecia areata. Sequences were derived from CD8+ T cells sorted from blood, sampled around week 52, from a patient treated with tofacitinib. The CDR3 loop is CASSLEAGTGNSPLHF. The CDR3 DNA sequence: TGCGCCAGCAGCTTGGAGGCGGGGACGGGTAATTCACCCCTCCACTTT.